This T cell receptor beta chain originates from a study of T-cell reconstitution after alpha-beta-depleted transplantation in children. In the case of this clonotype: Its antigen is not identified.

Germline-derived CDR1 and CDR2 are MGHRA and YSYEKL. There are 17 residues in the CDR3. V was pared by 4 bases and J by 3 bases, with 12 bases of the junction left unmatched. Unique molecular identifiers featured in how the TCRbeta library was prepared. Using its own MiXCR run on the PCR reads, TCRdb lists one record per CDR3 protein. This table has about a million distinct CDR3 sequences, around 30% appearing once. General study results and limits: It was newly produced T cells that mostly accounted for T-cell counts and diversity one year after transplant. By about two months after transplant, alpha-beta T cells reportedly arose from several hundred graft clones that had expanded.

The TCR originated in a boy younger than two who had a stem cell transplant for SCID, so the T cells may come from the graft donor. The chain joins TRBV4-1 to TRBJ2-1, with 7 bases identical to TRBD2. Specimen: PBMCs, mostly from graft donor cells, collected 360 days after TCRalphabeta/CD19-depleted stem cell transplant. CDR3 sequence: CASSLGPGLSFYNEQFF. The CDR3 DNA sequence: TGCGCCAGCAGCCTAGGCCCGGGACTATCCTTCTACAATGAGCAGTTCTTC.